This T cell receptor beta chain was captured in a study of T cell responses to AZD1222 COVID-19 vaccine. The assay was immunoSEQ multiplex PCR, and TCRdb's table has in-frame clones only and misses some. The repertoire holds some 67,000 clones, roughly 80% seen once, with roughly 6% in the top ten. Study-level findings and limits: Only a handful of AZD1222 recipients tested seropositive at baseline. Repertoire collection took place solely once the T cell response had peaked. White British ancestry dominated among donors, who included more females, and clonal diversity was possibly underestimated. Of spike-specific TCRs, nearly half reportedly target regions left unmutated in variants.

Points on this clone: Its antigen is not known.

Trimming took off 6 bases at V and 2 bases at J, with 7 bases between the two ends. CDR3 length: 12 amino acids. Germline CDR1 and CDR2: SEHNR and FQNEAQ (reference sequence). The V and J genes are TRBV7-9 and TRBJ2-5; D remains unclear. This TCR derives from an adult who received the AZD1222 COVID-19 vaccine. This sample comprised peripheral blood, obtained 28 days after the second AZD1222 dose. The CDR3: CASRPTQETQYF. Here the CDR3 DNA reads TGTGCCAGCAGACCTACTCAAGAGACCCAGTACTTC.